This T cell receptor beta chain comes out of a study of T cell responses to AZD1222 COVID-19 vaccine. Produced via immunoSEQ multiplex PCR; TCRdb's table is partial and in-frame only. The profile shows over 95,000 clones, 90% to 95% of them singletons. Germline loops: CDR1 SGHNT, CDR2 YYREEE (reference sequence). Trimming pared 3 bases from V and 4 bases from J, leaving 8 bases between. The CDR3 has 12 residues. On this clone itself: Its target is not known.

Study-wide points: No repertoire was sampled before or during the peak T cell response, only after it. In a largely white British group with more females than males, clonal diversity was possibly underestimated.

Specimen: peripheral blood, collected on day 0 of AZD1222 vaccination. The sequence was collected from an adult in good health. This chain connects TRBV5-4 to TRBJ2-7; D is undetermined. The CDR3 sequence: CASSSASYEQYF. CDR3 DNA sequence: TGTGCCAGCAGCTCGGCATCATACGAGCAGTACTTC.